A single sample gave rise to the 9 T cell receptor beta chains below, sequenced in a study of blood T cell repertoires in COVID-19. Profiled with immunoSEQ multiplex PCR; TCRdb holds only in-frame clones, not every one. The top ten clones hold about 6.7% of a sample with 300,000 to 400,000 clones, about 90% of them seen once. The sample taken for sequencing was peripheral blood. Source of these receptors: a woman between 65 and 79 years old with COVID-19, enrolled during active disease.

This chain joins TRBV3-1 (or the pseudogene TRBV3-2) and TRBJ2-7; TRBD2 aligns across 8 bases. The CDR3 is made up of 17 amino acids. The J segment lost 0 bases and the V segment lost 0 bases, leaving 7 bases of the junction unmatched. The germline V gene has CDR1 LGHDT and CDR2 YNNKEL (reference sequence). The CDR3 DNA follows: TGTGCCAGCAGCCAAGAACTTAGCGGGGTACTCTCCTACGAGCAGTACTTC. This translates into CASSQELSGVLSYEQYF.

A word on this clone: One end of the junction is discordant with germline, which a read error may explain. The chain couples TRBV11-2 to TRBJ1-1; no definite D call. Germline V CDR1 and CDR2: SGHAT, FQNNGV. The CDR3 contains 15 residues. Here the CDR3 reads CASSFNGRPNTETFF. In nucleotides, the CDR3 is TGTGCCAGCAGCTTTAACGGCAGGCCGAACACTGAAACTTTCTTT.

The CDR3 DNA is TGCGCCAGCAGCCCTTCACCGGGGTTGGGAAACACCATATATTTT. Its translation is CASSPSPGLGNTIYF. This sequence joins TRBV4-3 and TRBJ1-3; D remains unclear. This CDR3 comprises 15 residues. V was clipped by 4 bases and J by 4 bases, with 14 bases between them. Germline CDR1 and CDR2: LGHNA and YSLEER.

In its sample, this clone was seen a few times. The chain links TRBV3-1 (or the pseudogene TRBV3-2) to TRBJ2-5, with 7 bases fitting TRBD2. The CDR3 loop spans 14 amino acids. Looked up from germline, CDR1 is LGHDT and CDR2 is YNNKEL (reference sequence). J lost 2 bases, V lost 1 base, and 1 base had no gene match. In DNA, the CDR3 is TGTGCCAGCAGCCAAGTACTAGCGCAAGAGACCCAGTACTTC. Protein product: CASSQVLAQETQYF.

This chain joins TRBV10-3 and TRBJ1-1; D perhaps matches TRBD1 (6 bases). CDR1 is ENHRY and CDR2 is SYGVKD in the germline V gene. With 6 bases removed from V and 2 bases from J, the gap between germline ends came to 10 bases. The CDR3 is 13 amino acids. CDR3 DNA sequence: TGTGCCATCAGAGGGGGGGTTAACACTGAAGCTTTCTTT. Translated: CAIRGGVNTEAFF.

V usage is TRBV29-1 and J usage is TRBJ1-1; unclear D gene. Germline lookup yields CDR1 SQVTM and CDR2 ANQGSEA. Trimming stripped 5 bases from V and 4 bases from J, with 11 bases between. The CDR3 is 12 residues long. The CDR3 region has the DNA TGCAGCGTTCCGGGGTGGAGCACTGAAGCTTTCTTT. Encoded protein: CSVPGWSTEAFF.

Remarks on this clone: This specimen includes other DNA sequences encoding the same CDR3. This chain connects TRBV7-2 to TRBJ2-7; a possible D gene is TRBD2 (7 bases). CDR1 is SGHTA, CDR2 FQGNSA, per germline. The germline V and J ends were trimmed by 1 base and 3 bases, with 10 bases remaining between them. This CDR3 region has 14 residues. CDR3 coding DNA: TGTGCCAGCAGCTTAGGAGGGGGGGTCTACGAGCAGTACTTC. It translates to CASSLGGGVYEQYF.

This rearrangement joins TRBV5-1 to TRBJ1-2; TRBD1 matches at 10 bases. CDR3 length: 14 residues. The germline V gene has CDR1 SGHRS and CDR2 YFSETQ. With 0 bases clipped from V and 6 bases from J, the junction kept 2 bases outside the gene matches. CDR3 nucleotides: TGCGCCAGCAGCTTGGTAGGGACAGGGGATGGCTACACCTTC. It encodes CASSLVGTGDGYTF.

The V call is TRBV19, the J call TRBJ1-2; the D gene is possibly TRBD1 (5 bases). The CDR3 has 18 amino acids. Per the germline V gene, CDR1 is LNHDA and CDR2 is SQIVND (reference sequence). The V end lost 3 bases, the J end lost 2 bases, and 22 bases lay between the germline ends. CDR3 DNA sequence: TGTGCCAGTAGTATGGGGACCGGGAGCAGTTTAATGAACTATGGCTACACCTTC. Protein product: CASSMGTGSSLMNYGYTF.